This T cell receptor (beta chain) is drawn from a study of TIL therapy for anti-PD-1-resistant metastatic lung cancer. The libraries were made with immunoSEQ v3. Profiling relied on immunoSEQ multiplex PCR, and the TCRdb table lists in-frame clones only, not all of them. The sample yields about 60,000 clones, 80% to 90% seen once. General study results and limits: After infusion, TIL clonotypes partly replaced peripheral T cells and declined over months.

Time point in this sample: pre-treatment sample, taken before nivolumab and TIL therapy. On this clone: Its antigen is unknown.

Trimming shortened V by 3 bases and J by 3 bases, and 9 bases separated the two germline ends. Germline CDR1 reads MNHNS; CDR2 reads SASEGT. The CDR3 is 14 residues long. The TCR was taken from a person between 30 and 79 years old with non-small cell lung cancer. Specimen: blood, collected at baseline. The chain carries TRBV6-1 and TRBJ1-3, with D unresolved. The CDR3 DNA reads as TGTGCCAGCAGTGACGGGCTATATGGAAACACCATATATTTT. This sequence encodes CASSDGLYGNTIYF.